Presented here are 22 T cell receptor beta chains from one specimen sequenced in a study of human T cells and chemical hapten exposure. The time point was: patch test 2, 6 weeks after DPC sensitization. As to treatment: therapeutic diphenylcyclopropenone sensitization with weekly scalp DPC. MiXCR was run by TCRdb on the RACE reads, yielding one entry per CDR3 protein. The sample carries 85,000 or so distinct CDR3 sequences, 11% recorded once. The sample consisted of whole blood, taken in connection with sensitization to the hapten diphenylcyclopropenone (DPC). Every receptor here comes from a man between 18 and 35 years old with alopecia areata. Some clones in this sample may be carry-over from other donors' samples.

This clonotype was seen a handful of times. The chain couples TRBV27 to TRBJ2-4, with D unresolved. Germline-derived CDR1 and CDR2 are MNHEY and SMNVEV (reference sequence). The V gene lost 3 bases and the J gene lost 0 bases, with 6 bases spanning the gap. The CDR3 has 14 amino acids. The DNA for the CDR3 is TGTGCCAGCAGTTTCGGTATAGCCAAAAACATTCAGTACTTC. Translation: CASSFGIAKNIQYF.

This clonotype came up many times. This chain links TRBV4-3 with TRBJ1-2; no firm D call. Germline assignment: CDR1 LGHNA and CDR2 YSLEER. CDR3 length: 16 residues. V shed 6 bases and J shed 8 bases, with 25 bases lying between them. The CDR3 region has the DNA TGCGCCAGCAGATTAAAGGATACCCAGGTACCCAGGGGCTACACCTTC. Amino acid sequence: CASRLKDTQVPRGYTF.

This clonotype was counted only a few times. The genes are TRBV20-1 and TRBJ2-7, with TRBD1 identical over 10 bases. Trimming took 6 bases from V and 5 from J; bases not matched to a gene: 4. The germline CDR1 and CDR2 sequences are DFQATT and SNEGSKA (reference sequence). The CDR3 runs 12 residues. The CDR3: CSASGTGDEQYF. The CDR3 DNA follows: TGCAGTGCCTCCGGGACAGGGGACGAGCAGTACTTC.

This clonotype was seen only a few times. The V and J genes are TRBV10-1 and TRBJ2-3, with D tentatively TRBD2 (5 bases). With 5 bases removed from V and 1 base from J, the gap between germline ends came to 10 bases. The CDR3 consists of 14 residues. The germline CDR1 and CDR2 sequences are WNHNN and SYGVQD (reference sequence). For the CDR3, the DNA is TGCGCCAGCAGTAGCAGGACTCGCACAGATACGCAGTATTTT. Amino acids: CASSSRTRTDTQYF.

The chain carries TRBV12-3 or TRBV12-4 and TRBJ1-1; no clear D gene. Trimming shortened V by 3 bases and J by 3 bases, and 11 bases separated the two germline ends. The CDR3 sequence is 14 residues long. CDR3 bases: TGTGCCAGCAGTTTTTGGGGAAGGGACACTGAAGCTTTCTTT. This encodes CASSFWGRDTEAFF.

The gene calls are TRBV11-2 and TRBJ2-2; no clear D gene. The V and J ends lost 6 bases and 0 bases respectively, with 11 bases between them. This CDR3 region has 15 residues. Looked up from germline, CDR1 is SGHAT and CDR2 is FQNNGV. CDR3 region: CASRKPFANTGELFF. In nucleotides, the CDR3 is TGTGCCAGCAGGAAACCGTTCGCGAACACCGGGGAGCTGTTTTTT. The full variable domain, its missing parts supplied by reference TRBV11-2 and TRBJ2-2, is EAGVAQSPRYKIIEKRQSVAFWCNPISGHATLYWYQQILGQGPKLLIQFQNNGVVDDSQLPKDRFSAERLKGVDSTLKIQPAKLEDSAVYLCASRKPFANTGELFFGEGSRLTVL.

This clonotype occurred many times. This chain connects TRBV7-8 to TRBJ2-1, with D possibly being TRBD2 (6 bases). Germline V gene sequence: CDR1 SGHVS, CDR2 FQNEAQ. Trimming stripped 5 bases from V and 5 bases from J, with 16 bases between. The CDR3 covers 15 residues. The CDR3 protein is CASSLPRSGNNEQFF. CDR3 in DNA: TGTGCCAGCAGCCTACCCCGTAGCGGAAACAATGAGCAGTTCTTC.

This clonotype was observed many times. CDR3 region: CSAQGAYEQFF. DNA of the CDR3: TGCAGCGCCCAGGGGGCGTATGAGCAGTTCTTC. This chain uses TRBV29-1 with TRBJ2-1; TRBD1 matches 8 bases. The J segment lost 8 bases and the V segment lost 7 bases, leaving 4 bases of the junction unmatched. Germline values: CDR1 SQVTM, CDR2 ANQGSEA. This CDR3 region has 11 residues.

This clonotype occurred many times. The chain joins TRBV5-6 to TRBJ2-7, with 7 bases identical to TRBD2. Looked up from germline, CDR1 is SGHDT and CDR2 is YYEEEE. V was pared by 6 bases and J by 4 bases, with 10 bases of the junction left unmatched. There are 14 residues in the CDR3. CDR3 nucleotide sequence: TGTGCCAGCAACTCCCCTGGGGAGGGTTACGAGCAGTACTTC. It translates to CASNSPGEGYEQYF.

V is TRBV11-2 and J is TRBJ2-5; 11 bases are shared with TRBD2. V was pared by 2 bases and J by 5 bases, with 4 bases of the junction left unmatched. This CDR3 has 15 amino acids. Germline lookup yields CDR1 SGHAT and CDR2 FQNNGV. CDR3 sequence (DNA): TGTGCCAGCAGCTTACCTGGGACTAGCGGTGAGACCCAGTACTTC. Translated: CASSLPGTSGETQYF.

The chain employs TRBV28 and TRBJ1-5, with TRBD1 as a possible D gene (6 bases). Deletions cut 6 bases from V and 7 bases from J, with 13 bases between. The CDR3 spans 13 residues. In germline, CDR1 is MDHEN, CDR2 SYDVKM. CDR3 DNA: TGTGCCAGCAGGGGCGGGGGCCACCAGCCCCAGCATTTT. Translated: CASRGGGHQPQHF.

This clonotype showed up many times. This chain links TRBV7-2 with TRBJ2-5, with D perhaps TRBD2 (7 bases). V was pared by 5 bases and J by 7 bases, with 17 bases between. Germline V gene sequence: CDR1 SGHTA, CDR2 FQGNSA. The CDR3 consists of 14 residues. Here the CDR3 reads CASSPMREGGTQYF. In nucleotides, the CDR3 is TGTGCCAGCAGCCCCATGAGGGAGGGGGGGACCCAGTACTTC.

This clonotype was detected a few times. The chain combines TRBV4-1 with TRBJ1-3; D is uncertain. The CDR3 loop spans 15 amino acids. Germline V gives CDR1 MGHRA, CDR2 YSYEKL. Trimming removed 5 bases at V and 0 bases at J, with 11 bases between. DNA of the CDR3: TGCGCCAGCAGCTTCCGGGCCGACTCTGGAAACACCATATATTTT. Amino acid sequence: CASSFRADSGNTIYF.

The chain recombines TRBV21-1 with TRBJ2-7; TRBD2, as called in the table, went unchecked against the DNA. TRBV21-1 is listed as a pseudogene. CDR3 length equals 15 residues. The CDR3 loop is CARGGTGERPYEQYV. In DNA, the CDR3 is TGTGCCCGGGGAGGGACTGGGGAACGTCCCTACGAGCAGTACGTC.

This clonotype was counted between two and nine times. The CDR3, as DNA: TGTGCCATCAGTGATAAAGGGAGAGGTACTGAAGCTTTCTTT. Translated, it gives CAISDKGRGTEAFF. The chain has TRBV10-3 and TRBJ1-1; D ambiguous. Trimming removed 3 bases from V and 5 bases from J, with 13 bases in between. Looked up from germline, CDR1 is ENHRY and CDR2 is SYGVKD. The CDR3 sequence is 14 residues long.

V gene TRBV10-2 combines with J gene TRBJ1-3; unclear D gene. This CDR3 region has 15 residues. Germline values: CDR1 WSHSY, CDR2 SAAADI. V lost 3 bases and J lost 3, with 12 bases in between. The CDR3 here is CASSDFLGVGNTIYF. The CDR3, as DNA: TGCGCCAGCAGTGATTTCCTGGGAGTTGGAAACACCATATATTTT.

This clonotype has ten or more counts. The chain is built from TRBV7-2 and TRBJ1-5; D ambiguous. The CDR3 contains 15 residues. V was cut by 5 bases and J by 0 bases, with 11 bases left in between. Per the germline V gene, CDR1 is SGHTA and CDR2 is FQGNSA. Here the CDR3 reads CASSAGGNSNQPQHF. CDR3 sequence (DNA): TGTGCCAGCAGCGCGGGTGGCAATAGCAATCAGCCCCAGCATTTT.

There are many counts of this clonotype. The CDR3 spells CASSLRDTENTEAFF. The CDR3 nucleotides read TGCGCCAGCAGTCTTCGGGACACGGAGAACACTGAAGCTTTCTTT. The chain carries TRBV23-1 and TRBJ1-1; TRBD1 might be the D (6 bases). TRBV23-1 is an ORF, with its function uncertain. This CDR3 contains 15 residues. Trimming cost V 4 bases and J 1 base, with 13 bases left between them.

The CDR3 DNA follows: TGTGCCAGCAGTCGTGAGCGCGTCAGCTCCTACAATGAGCAGTTCTTC. This encodes CASSRERVSSYNEQFF. The chain has TRBV11-2 and TRBJ2-1, with D unclear. V shed 6 bases and J shed 0 bases, with 15 bases lying between them. This CDR3 has 16 residues. Germline V lookup: CDR1 SGHAT, CDR2 FQNNGV.

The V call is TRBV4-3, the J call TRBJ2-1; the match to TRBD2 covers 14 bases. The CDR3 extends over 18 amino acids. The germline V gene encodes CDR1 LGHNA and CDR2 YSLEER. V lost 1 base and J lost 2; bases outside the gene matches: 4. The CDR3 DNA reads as TGCGCCAGCAGCCAAGGACTAGCGGGGGGGCCGGCCTACAATGAGCAGTTCTTC. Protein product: CASSQGLAGGPAYNEQFF.

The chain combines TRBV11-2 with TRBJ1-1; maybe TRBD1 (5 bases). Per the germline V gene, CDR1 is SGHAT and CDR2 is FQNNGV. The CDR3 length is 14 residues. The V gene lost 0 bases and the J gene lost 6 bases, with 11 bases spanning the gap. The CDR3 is CASSLDPVGAEAFF. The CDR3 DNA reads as TGTGCCAGCAGCTTAGATCCGGTGGGGGCTGAAGCTTTCTTT.

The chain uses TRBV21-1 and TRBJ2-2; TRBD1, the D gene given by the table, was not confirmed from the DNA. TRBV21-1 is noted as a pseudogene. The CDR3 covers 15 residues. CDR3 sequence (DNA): TGTGCCAGCAGGCGAAGGACAGGGGCCACCGGGGAGCTGTTTTTT. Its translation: CASRRRTGATGELFF.